The 24 T cell receptor beta chains below were found in one sample sequenced in a study of blood T cells in healthy people across ages. Combining a sample-barcoded 5' primer with a J-beta primer mix, a second PCR ran for roughly 7 to 12 cycles. TCRdb called the 5' RACE reads again in MiXCR, with one record for every CDR3 protein. The table lists around 1,100,000 distinct CDR3 sequences, roughly two fifths of them singletons. The material sequenced was blood. The receptors were sampled from a man aged 18 to 29 in good health.

This clonotype was counted a few times. The J gene is TRBJ1-2, the V gene TRBV3-1, with unresolved D. The CDR3 extends over 14 amino acids. Trimming cost V 3 bases and J 4 bases, with 12 bases left between them. Germline V gene lookup returns CDR1 LGHDT and CDR2 YNNKEL (reference sequence). CDR3 DNA sequence: TGTGCCAGCAGCCAGACACCTGGTGGCTATGGCTACACCTTC. Amino acids: CASSQTPGGYGYTF.

This clonotype was seen repeatedly, ten times or more. The chain combines TRBV28 with TRBJ1-2; D remains ambiguous. The CDR3 is 12 amino acids. Trimming cost V 6 bases and J 8 bases, with 13 bases left between them. Germline CDR1 MDHEN, CDR2 SYDVKM. CDR3 amino acids: CASSLVEGGYTF. The CDR3, as DNA: TGTGCCAGCAGCCTTGTGGAGGGAGGCTACACCTTC.

In this sample, this clonotype turned up many times. V is TRBV5-1 and J is TRBJ2-3; 9 bases match TRBD1. The CDR3 is made up of 14 amino acids. J gave up 4 bases and V 4 bases, and 4 bases lay outside the gene matches. Germline CDR1 reads SGHRS; CDR2 reads YFSETQ. For the CDR3, the DNA is TGCGCCAGCAGCCCCCGGACAGGGGCAGATACGCAGTATTTT. Amino acids: CASSPRTGADTQYF.

This clonotype came up a few times. The CDR3 nucleotides read TGTGCCAGCAGTTTAGGGGTTTCCCTAGGGGCCGGGGAGCTGTTTTTT. Its translation: CASSLGVSLGAGELFF. The chain combines TRBV12-3 or TRBV12-4 with TRBJ2-2; weak D call: TRBD1 (5 bases). CDR3 length: 16 amino acids. Trimming pared 1 base from V and 6 bases from J, leaving 15 bases between.

The V call is TRBV7-2, the J call TRBJ1-2; 7 positions agree with TRBD1. The CDR3 runs to 14 residues. CDR1 SGHTA and CDR2 FQGNSA come from the germline V gene. V shed 4 bases, J shed 7 bases, and the junction held 9 bases outside the gene matches. CDR3 protein: CASSSSGQSVGYTF. CDR3 coding DNA: TGTGCCAGCAGCTCTTCGGGACAGTCAGTTGGCTACACCTTC.

A remark on this clonotype: A much larger clone lies a single base off, so this may be a read error. V and J are TRBV20-1 and TRBJ2-5; 7 bases fit TRBD2. The CDR3 runs to 14 residues. Per germline, CDR1 DFQATT and CDR2 SNEGSKA (reference sequence). The V and J ends lost 6 bases and 11 bases, in that order; junction bases with no gene match: 18. This CDR3 is CSAREGSSYNEQYF. Here the CDR3 DNA reads TGCAGTGCGAGGGAGGGGAGCTCCTACAATGAGCAGTACTTC.

V usage is TRBV5-1 and J usage is TRBJ2-3; maybe TRBD1 (5 bases). Between the trimmed V and J ends, which lost 4 bases and 0 bases, there was a span of 12 bases. This CDR3 contains 15 residues. The germline V gene encodes CDR1 SGHRS and CDR2 YFSETQ. CDR3: CASSTTGYSTDTQYF. The CDR3 DNA is TGCGCCAGCAGCACCACAGGATATAGCACAGATACGCAGTATTTT. Full variable domain (remainder filled in from reference TRBV5-1 and TRBJ2-3): KAGVTQTPRYLIKTRGQQVTLSCSPISGHRSVSWYQQTPGQGLQFLFEYFSETQRNKGNFPGRFSGRQFSNSRSEMNVSTLELGDSALYLCASSTTGYSTDTQYFGPGTRLTVL.

The V gene is TRBV4-3, the J gene TRBJ1-1; weak D call: TRBD1 (5 bases). The CDR3 covers 16 residues. CDR1 is LGHNA and CDR2 is YSLEER in the germline V gene. V was shortened by 4 bases and J by 4 bases, with 19 bases between the two germline ends. The CDR3 coding sequence is TGCGCCAGCAGCCCGACCGATGGGGCAGGGTCCACTGAAGCTTTCTTT. Translating it yields CASSPTDGAGSTEAFF.

The CDR3 DNA is TGTGCCAGCTCACCACAAATGACAGGGACCACTGAAGCTTTCTTT. This codes for CASSPQMTGTTEAFF. The chain combines TRBV18 with TRBJ1-1, with TRBD1 identical over 7 bases. The CDR3 has 15 residues. Per germline, CDR1 KGHSH and CDR2 LQKENI. V shed 1 base, J shed 4 bases, and the junction held 6 bases outside the gene matches.

As to this clonotype: A much larger clone sits a single nucleotide away, making a read error possible. This rearrangement joins TRBV29-1 to TRBJ2-3; D uncertain. Looked up from germline, CDR1 is SQVTM and CDR2 is ANQGSEA. V was cut by 7 bases and J by 5 bases, with 13 bases left in between. This CDR3 is built from 12 residues. For the CDR3, the DNA is TGCAGCGCTGGTGAGTCGGGAGATACGCAGTATTTT. It specifies CSAGESGDTQYF.

The chain employs TRBV3-1 and TRBJ1-2; D gene unclear. CDR3 length: 14 amino acids. Germline assignment: CDR1 LGHDT and CDR2 YNNKEL (reference sequence). V was cut by 5 bases and J by 0 bases, with 10 bases left in between. The CDR3 is CASSITSANYGYTF. The CDR3, as DNA: TGTGCCAGCAGCATAACCTCAGCTAACTATGGCTACACCTTC.

V is TRBV7-2 and J is TRBJ2-3, with a weak D call TRBD2 (7 bases). The V end was cut by 3 bases, the J end by 3 bases, with 13 bases between. The germline V gene has CDR1 SGHTA and CDR2 FQGNSA. The CDR3 consists of 15 residues. CDR3 protein: CASSFEGGETDTQYF. The CDR3 coding sequence is TGTGCCAGCAGCTTCGAGGGGGGGGAAACAGATACGCAGTATTTT.

This clonotype was picked up a small number of times. The chain is built from TRBV7-2 and TRBJ1-2, with a possible D match to TRBD1 (6 bases). V dropped 5 bases and J dropped 5 bases, with 12 bases sitting between them. CDR1 and CDR2 (germline): SGHTA, FQGNSA. CDR3 size: 13 residues. CDR3 bases: TGTGCCAGCAGCCAAGGGGGGCGGTATGGCTACACCTTC. It specifies CASSQGGRYGYTF.

V and J are TRBV7-8 and TRBJ2-1; possibly TRBD1 for D (5 bases). The DNA end favors TRBJ2-7, so the J call may be wrong. CDR1 SGHVS and CDR2 FQNEAQ come from the germline V gene. This CDR3 has 16 residues. The CDR3 is CASSLGKGQKVYEQYF. Here the CDR3 DNA reads TGTGCCAGCAGCTTAGGGAAAGGACAAAAAGTCTACGAGCAGTACTTC.

The chain joins TRBV20-1 to TRBJ2-5; D gene unclear. The J call may be faulty, since TRBJ2-7 better matches the DNA end. This CDR3 contains 12 residues. CDR1 is DFQATT, CDR2 SNEGSKA, per germline (reference sequence). This chain's CDR3 is CSAGKNVYEQYF. In nucleotides, the CDR3 is TGCAGTGCTGGAAAAAACGTCTACGAGCAGTACTTC.

V is TRBV29-1 and J is TRBJ1-1; possibly TRBD1 for D (6 bases). Germline V gene data show CDR1 as SQVTM and CDR2 as ANQGSEA. Trimming cost V 5 bases and J 1 base, with 11 bases left between them. The CDR3 covers 13 residues. This CDR3 reads CSVLRGGNTEAFF. In DNA form, the CDR3 reads TGCAGCGTTTTAAGGGGGGGGAACACTGAAGCTTTCTTT.

The CDR3 protein is CSVVIFVDTEAFF. CDR3 in DNA: TGCAGCGTTGTCATTTTTGTGGACACTGAAGCTTTCTTT. The chain couples TRBV29-1 to TRBJ1-1; D unclear. This CDR3 spans 13 amino acids. V lost 4 bases and J 3 bases, leaving 12 bases between the germline ends. Germline V gene data show CDR1 as SQVTM and CDR2 as ANQGSEA. The entire variable domain, with the rest obtained from reference TRBV29-1 and TRBJ1-1, is as follows: SAVISQKPSRDICQRGTSLTIQCQVDSQVTMMFWYRQQPGQSLTLIATANQGSEATYESGFVIDKFPISRPNLTFSTLTVSNMSPEDSSIYLCSVVIFVDTEAFFGQGTRLTVV.

This clonotype was counted many times. The CDR3 region is CASSVDDGTEAFF. As DNA, the CDR3 is TGTGCCAGCAGCGTAGACGATGGCACTGAAGCTTTCTTT. V and J are TRBV9 and TRBJ1-1; D unresolved. The CDR3 sequence is 13 residues long. Germline V gene sequence: CDR1 SGDLS, CDR2 YYNGEE. V was shortened by 0 bases and J by 4 bases, with 7 bases between the two germline ends.

This clonotype was detected a few times. This chain joins TRBV18 and TRBJ1-2; D remains ambiguous. The ends were cut back, 2 bases at V and 8 bases at J, with 15 bases in the middle. Germline CDR1 is KGHSH and CDR2 is LQKENI. The CDR3 spans 14 residues. CDR3 amino acids: CASSPDQDSRGYTF. The CDR3 nucleotides read TGTGCCAGCTCACCAGATCAGGACTCCCGCGGCTACACCTTC. Full variable domain (missing parts from reference TRBV18 and TRBJ1-2): NAGVMQNPRHLVRRRGQEARLRCSPMKGHSHVYWYRQLPEEGLKFMVYLQKENIIDESGMPKERFSAEFPKEGPSILRIQQVVRGDSAAYFCASSPDQDSRGYTFGSGTRLTVV.

The genes are TRBV28 and TRBJ2-7; 10 nucleotides agree with TRBD1. Losses at the gene ends were 1 base for V and 5 bases for J; bases not matched to a gene: 5. CDR3 length: 15 residues. Germline assignment: CDR1 MDHEN and CDR2 SYDVKM. The CDR3 DNA is TGTGCCAGCAGTTTATTCGGGACAGGGGAAAACGAGCAGTACTTC. It codes for CASSLFGTGENEQYF.

The chain links TRBV20-1 to TRBJ2-1; TRBD1 matches at 7 bases. The CDR3 is 13 amino acids. Trimming removed 3 bases from V and 12 bases from J; junction bases left unmatched: 11. Germline CDR1 DFQATT, CDR2 SNEGSKA (reference sequence). The CDR3 region has the DNA TGCAGTGCTAGGGGTGAAGGGGGCGAGGCGCAGTTCTTC. Translating it yields CSARGEGGEAQFF.

As regards this clonotype: The CDR3 ends on some other residue instead of the conserved phenylalanine or tryptophan, so this is likely a read error. The gene calls are TRBV20-1 and TRBJ2-1; 8 bases agree with TRBD1. The CDR3 has 16 residues. The V gene's germline CDR1 is DFQATT and CDR2 SNEGSKA (reference sequence). J gave up 1 base and V 5 bases, and 10 bases lay outside the gene matches. The CDR3 region has the DNA TGCAGTGCTTCTGACTCAGACAGGGGATCCTACAATGAGCAGTTCTTA. This sequence encodes CSASDSDRGSYNEQFL.

This clonotype has just a few counts. The chain links TRBV10-3 to TRBJ1-1; D gene ambiguous. Germline V gene data show CDR1 as ENHRY and CDR2 as SYGVKD. The V end was cut by 0 bases, the J end by 0 bases, with 11 bases between. The CDR3 is 16 residues long. The CDR3 DNA sequence: TGTGCCATCAGTGAGTCATACGAAAGGGTGAACACTGAAGCTTTCTTT. Translation: CAISESYERVNTEAFF.

In the case of this clonotype: The junction shows a germline mismatch at one end, possibly a read error. The J gene is TRBJ1-3, the V gene TRBV28; D remains unclear. CDR3 length: 15 amino acids. Germline CDR1 MDHEN, CDR2 SYDVKM. The CDR3 sequence is CANSLITEEGNTIYF. CDR3 coding DNA: TGTGCCAACAGTTTAATTACGGAGGAAGGAAACACCATATATTTT.